This record looks at one T cell receptor beta chain sequence and its context. One end of the junction fails to match germline, which may point to a read error. CDR3 length equals 17 residues. CDR1 ENHRY and CDR2 SYGVKD come from the germline V gene. This entry is derived from a study of cytomegalovirus exposure and HLA in healthy donors. Study in general: In a previous analysis, approximately 110 million unique TCR beta sequences were found from some 180 million T cells.

The PCR had 60 Vbeta and 13 Jbeta primers. Profiled with immunoSEQ multiplex PCR; TCRdb holds only in-frame clones, not every one. The sample contains about 160,000 clones, approximately 81% of which appear only once. This TCR was recovered from a man aged 18-30 years in good health and CMV-seropositive. The chain links TRBV10-3 to TRBJ2-6; the match to TRBD1 covers 9 bases. Sequencing input: PBMCs. CDR3 region: CAIRPGQGNSGANGLTF. DNA for the CDR3: TGTGCCATCAGACCGGGACAGGGTAACTCTGGGGCCAACGGCCTGACTTTC.